This T cell receptor (beta chain) was recorded in a study of glioma-infiltrating T cells after dendritic cell vaccination. Study background: Dendritic cell vaccination trial patients had either newly diagnosed or recurrent glioblastoma.

Described time point: after dendritic cell vaccination, including at tumor progression/relapse. The V and J ends lost 5 bases and 3 bases respectively, with 14 bases between them. Per the germline V gene, CDR1 is MNHEY and CDR2 is SVGAGI. This CDR3 region has 15 residues. Method: immunoSEQ multiplex PCR; TCRdb's copy keeps in-frame clones and lacks some. The data hold 100,000 to 120,000 clones, with around 90% observed a single time. Sequencing was performed on blood, taken after dendritic cell vaccination. This TCR derives from a human donor with glioblastoma. The V gene is TRBV6-5, the J gene TRBJ1-3; no firm D call. The CDR3 region has the DNA TGTGCCAGCAGTCTTGACGGAGTTTATGGAAACACCATATATTTT. It codes for CASSLDGVYGNTIYF.